What follows is one TCR beta chain and its context. The target antigen is unknown. TCRdb reanalysed the reads using MiXCR and keeps one entry per CDR3 protein. The sample consists of approximately 600,000 distinct CDR3 sequences, approximately 40% of them appearing once. The entry originates in a study of T cell repertoires in cytomegalovirus infection. The CDR3 consists of 16 residues. Germline V gives CDR1 MNHEY, CDR2 SVGAGI. The junction had 6 bases not matched to a gene; V was cut back by 4 bases and J by 1 base. The V call is TRBV6-5, the J call TRBJ2-3, with 9 positions matching TRBD2. Sequencing used cultured PBMCs, obtained from culture after CMV antigen stimulation. The sequence derives from a human donor in good health (CMV status not recorded). Some clones in this sample may be carry-over from other donors' samples. CDR3 in DNA: TGTGCCAGCAGTTCCGTAGCGGGAGTTGGCACAGATACGCAGTATTTT. Translated, it gives CASSSVAGVGTDTQYF.